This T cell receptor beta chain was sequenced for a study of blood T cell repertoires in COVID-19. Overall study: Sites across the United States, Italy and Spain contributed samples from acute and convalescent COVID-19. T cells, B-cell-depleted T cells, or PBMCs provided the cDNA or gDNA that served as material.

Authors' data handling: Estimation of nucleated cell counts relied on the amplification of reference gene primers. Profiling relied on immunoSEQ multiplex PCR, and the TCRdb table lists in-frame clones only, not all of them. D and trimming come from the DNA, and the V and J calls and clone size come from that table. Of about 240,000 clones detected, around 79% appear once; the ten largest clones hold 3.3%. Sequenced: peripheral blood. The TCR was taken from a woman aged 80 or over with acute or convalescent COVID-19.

CDR3 DNA: TGCGCCAGCAGCCAAGGGACAGGGTTGATTAATTCACCCCTCCACTTT. This gives the protein CASSQGTGLINSPLHF. The V gene is TRBV4-1, the J gene TRBJ1-6; TRBD1 matches 8 bases. Germline V gene sequence: CDR1 MGHRA, CDR2 YSYEKL. The CDR3 totals 16 residues. V dropped 1 base and J dropped 6; count of bases not matched to a gene: 5.